The source of this T cell receptor (beta chain) is a study of Ad26.COV2.S vaccination and SARS-CoV-2 variants. About the research overall: A COV1001 Ad26.COV2.S trial-arm participant provided the sample.

Some clones are missing from TCRdb's copy, which holds only in-frame ones; the method was immunoSEQ multiplex PCR. The table records about 440,000 clones, around 91% of them present only once. With regard to this clone: What it binds is unknown.

Described treatment: roughly 20 received Ad26.COV2.S at low or high dose, single or two shots; roughly five received placebo; per-sample allocation not given. Following the first vaccine or placebo injection, samples were taken on day 63. In Boston, the donor was an adult between 18-55 years of age. Overall study findings and caveats: Analyses of TCR breadth and depth may have underestimated total T cell responses.

There are 16 residues in the CDR3. Germline V CDR1 and CDR2: MNHEY, SVGEGT. Deletions cut 4 bases from V and 1 base from J, with 16 bases between. The rearrangement uses TRBV6-2 or TRBV6-3 and TRBJ1-1; no clear D gene. Sequences were derived from peripheral blood, sampled in a trial of Ad26.COV2.S vaccine versus placebo. This TCR derives from a person between 18 and 59 years old who received the Ad26.COV2.S COVID-19 vaccine or a placebo. In nucleotides, the CDR3 is TGTGCCAGCAGTTCCCAAAGGACGAGTGGGAACACTGAAGCTTTCTTT. Its translation: CASSSQRTSGNTEAFF.